This T cell receptor beta chain is drawn from a study of cytomegalovirus exposure and HLA in healthy donors. Unrecorded immune exposure was likely among donors, who were nominally healthy when sampled. Study-level findings and limits: TCR beta sequences numbering 15,000 to 20,000 were associated with HLA alleles at 0.05 false discovery rate in a later analysis. Analysis was performed later, and it showed HLA-associated TCR beta chains to be more clonally expanded than equally common others.

CDR1 is GTSNPN and CDR2 is SVGIG in the germline V gene (reference sequence). The CDR3 extends over 12 amino acids. Comment on this clone: Its antigen is unidentified. Germline and junction disagree at one end, which may indicate a read error.

Vbeta (60) and Jbeta (13) primers were used in the PCR. How the authors handled the data: In a later analysis, around 10 million of approximately 80 million unique beta chains occurred in at least two donors. Data came from immunoSEQ multiplex PCR; TCRdb stores just in-frame clones and leaves some out. V and J calls and clone size are those listed in that table; D and trimming were worked out from the DNA. The data hold 100,000 to 150,000 clones, with roughly four fifths observed a single time. The chain couples TRBV30 to TRBJ1-2, with D maybe TRBD1 (6 bases). The sample taken for sequencing was PBMCs. The receptor was derived from a boy under 10 years old in good health and CMV-seronegative. The CDR3 coding sequence is TGTGCCTGGAGTGGAGGACCAGGGGATGGCGCCTTC. Translation: CAWSGGPGDGAF.